This T cell receptor (beta chain) was captured in a study of blood T cell repertoires in COVID-19. Study-wide background: Sites in the United States, Italy and Spain provided acute and convalescent COVID-19 samples. From T cells, B-cell-depleted T cells, or PBMCs came the material, which was cDNA or gDNA.

This clone was observed a handful of times. TCRdb's table, derived via immunoSEQ multiplex PCR, lists solely in-frame clones and lacks some. The repertoire consists of about 29,000 clones, with around four fifths occurring once and the leading ten covering around 7.9%. The CDR3 loop spans 13 amino acids. CDR1 is SGHTA, CDR2 FQGNSA, per germline. Trimming left V 1 base short and J 11 bases short, with 12 bases between. This sequence originates from a woman in her 70s with active or convalescent COVID-19. The V call is TRBV7-2, the J call TRBJ2-1, with D possibly TRBD2 on 5 matching bases. What was sequenced was peripheral blood. Written as DNA, the CDR3 is TGTGCCAGCAGCTTAGACACGACTACTAAGCAGTTCTTC. Its translation is CASSLDTTTKQFF.